These T cell receptor beta chains were read from a single sample in a study of CD8+ T cells in alopecia areata. Assay: immunoSEQ multiplex PCR; the TCRdb copy retains only in-frame clones and omits some. This sample yields some 150,000 clones, of which roughly 82% are seen a single time; 25% belongs to the top ten. The sample consisted of CD8+ T cells sorted from blood, taken at week 4, from a patient treated with tofacitinib. These receptors were collected from a human donor with alopecia areata. The CDR3 runs from the conserved cysteine through the conserved F or W.

CASSLALGPTNTGELFF	17	TRBV13
CASSSGTVEAFF	12	TRBV7-9
CASSYGVGGNTEAFF	15	TRBV6-5
CAWTDRVYEQYF	12	TRBV30
CASSQAGGKAFF	12	TRBV4-1
CASSYPGGRNEQFF	14	TRBV6-5
CASSYGDREFTDTQYF	16	TRBV7-9
CASSFGPGDSSPLHF	15	TRBV28
CASRQGQNQETQYF	14	TRBV19
CASSLPASGDRPSQYF	16	TRBV7-9
CASSPLSGEIINTGELFF	18	TRBV7-9
CASSLRQDYEQYF	13	TRBV7-9
CAISEVSHDEQFF	13	TRBV10-3
CASSLATFAQGEQYF	15	TRBV7-6
CASSLIKTGELFF	13	TRBV13
CASSPHRGRTDTQYF	15	TRBV2
CASSFGWGLGDTQYF	15	TRBV27
CASSKRTESTDTQYF	15	TRBV4-1
CSVSLSYNEQFF	12	TRBV29-1
CASSQVEGTTDGYTF	15	TRBV4-1
CASSSRTANTGELFF	15	TRBV7-8
CASSPGGTEAFF	12	TRBV5-6
CASSSPRDGPFVTYEQYF	18	TRBV5-6
CASSLAQGRNTEAFF	15	TRBV7-6
CASSQGVDRSYEQYF	15	TRBV4-1
CASSLSGTGVNEQFF	15	TRBV4-1
CASSSTSGGTDTQYF	15	TRBV19
CAIISTTGELFF	12	TRBV10-3
CASSASGGTEAFF	13	TRBV6-1
CASTPGPGGGEAFF	14	TRBV6-5
CSVEGIRTSGGIQETQYF	18	TRBV29-1
CATSRGVGDTDTQYF	15	TRBV15
CASSSGTIPYEQYF	14	TRBV27
CASSEAGMNTEAFF	14	TRBV2
CSAAGQDRGTDAQYF	15	TRBV29-1
CASSSTVGTQYF	12	TRBV6-5
CASSEYGQSQETQYF	15	TRBV27
CASSSHRAQETQYF	14	TRBV21-1
CSVEERTEQAFF	12	TRBV29-1
CSVEEGGQGNWDNSPLHF	18	TRBV29-1
CASSSREGSGGPGGTQYF	18	TRBV7-2
CASSLSNEQFF	11	TRBV7-9